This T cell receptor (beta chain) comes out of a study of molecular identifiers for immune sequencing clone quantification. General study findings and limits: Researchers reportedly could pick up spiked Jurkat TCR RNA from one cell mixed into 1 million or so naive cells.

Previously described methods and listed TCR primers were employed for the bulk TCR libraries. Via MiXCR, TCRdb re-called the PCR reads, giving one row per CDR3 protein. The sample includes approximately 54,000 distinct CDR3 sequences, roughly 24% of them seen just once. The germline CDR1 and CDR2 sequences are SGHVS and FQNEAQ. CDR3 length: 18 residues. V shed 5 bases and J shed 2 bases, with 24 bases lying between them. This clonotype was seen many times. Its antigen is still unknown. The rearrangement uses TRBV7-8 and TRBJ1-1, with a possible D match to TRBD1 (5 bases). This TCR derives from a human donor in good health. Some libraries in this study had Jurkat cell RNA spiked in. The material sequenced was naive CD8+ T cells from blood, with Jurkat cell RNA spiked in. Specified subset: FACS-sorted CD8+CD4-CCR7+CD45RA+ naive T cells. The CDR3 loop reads CASSELTSPRGLNTEAFF. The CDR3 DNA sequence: TGTGCCAGCAGCGAGTTAACAAGTCCACGGGGACTAAACACTGAAGCTTTCTTT.